The clone carrying this TCR beta chain appeared a few times. Its antigen is still unknown. The data derive from a study of beta chain features in type 1 diabetes. Study-wide context: Cell yields, gender and age were similar in healthy donors and patients.

Isolated RNA was reverse transcribed in full, so expressed TCRB transcripts were sequenced. Sequencing was performed with immunoSEQ multiplex PCR; in TCRdb, only in-frame clones are kept and a portion is missing. The sample comprises about 210,000 clones, roughly a tenth of which are singletons, and 1% to 1.5% rests with the top ten. Deletions cut 0 bases from V and 10 bases from J, with 11 bases between. Germline lookup yields CDR1 SGHRS and CDR2 YFSETQ. CDR3 length: 13 amino acids. Sorted populations all exceeded 95% purity. Whole-study results and caveats: In all four CD4+ subsets, TCRB CDR3 length was significantly, moderately reduced in type 1 diabetes. Insertions at VDJ junctions were less frequent in type 1 diabetes patients. These patients also deleted more nucleotides at the same junctions.

The J gene is TRBJ2-1, the V gene TRBV5-1; the D gene is possibly TRBD2 (5 bases). The TCR was taken from a young man in good health. Sequencing was carried out using central memory CD4+ T cells from blood. This CDR3 is CASSLVTDSEQFF. CDR3 coding DNA: TGCGCCAGCAGCTTGGTGACGGACTCAGAGCAGTTCTTC.